This T cell receptor (beta chain) was captured in a study of cytomegalovirus exposure and HLA in healthy donors. Findings and limits, study-wide: The authors listed around 150 TCR beta chains as cytomegalovirus-associated. In most subjects, TCR beta sequences reportedly gave accurate predictions of HLA-A and HLA-B alleles.

To note about this clone: What it recognizes is unknown.

The V end lost 3 bases, the J end lost 6 bases, and 5 bases lay between the germline ends. Per germline, CDR1 SGHDN and CDR2 FVKESK. This CDR3 has 11 residues. The study ran its PCR with 60 Vbeta and 13 Jbeta primers. Clones were sequenced by immunoSEQ multiplex PCR, and TCRdb holds only the in-frame ones, with some missing. The data hold 150,000 to 200,000 clones, with 75% observed a single time. Regarding donors, all were healthy bone marrow donors. The TCR originated in a woman aged 45-65 years in good health and CMV-seropositive. The J gene is TRBJ1-1, the V gene TRBV14, with D possibly matching TRBD1 (5 bases). Sequencing was performed on PBMCs. The DNA of the CDR3 is TGTGCCAGCAGCCAGGGGCCTGAAGCTTTCTTT. The encoded protein is CASSQGPEAFF.